What follows are 24 T cell receptor beta chains derived from one specimen sequenced in a study of early T cells in non-severe SARS-CoV-2 infection. TCRdb processed the 5' RACE reads anew with MiXCR; each CDR3 protein has one entry. Altogether 75,000 to 80,000 distinct CDR3 sequences are present, around 11% being singletons, with the ten largest covering about 11%. The input for sequencing was whole blood, taken at baseline. The receptors originated from an adult who was a healthcare worker with PCR-confirmed SARS-CoV-2 infection or an uninfected control (not recorded which).

This clonotype was found many times. The rearrangement joins TRBV24-1 to TRBJ1-1; D possibly corresponds to TRBD1 (5 bases). Germline V gene data show CDR1 as KGHDR and CDR2 as SFDVKD. The ends were cut back, 9 bases at V and 5 bases at J, with 21 bases in the middle. CDR3 length: 15 amino acids. Here the CDR3 reads CATAGVRGSETEAFF. The CDR3 region has the DNA TGTGCCACCGCGGGGGTCCGGGGGAGTGAGACTGAAGCTTTCTTT.

In this sample, this clonotype turned up a few times. The chain combines TRBV30 with TRBJ1-1; tentatively, D is TRBD1 (5 bases). The CDR3 consists of 14 residues. Germline V gene data show CDR1 as GTSNPN and CDR2 as SVGIG (reference sequence). V lost 1 base, J lost 4 bases, and 13 bases lay in between. This CDR3 is CAWSAPGRGTEAFF. For the CDR3, the DNA is TGTGCCTGGAGTGCCCCAGGGAGAGGCACTGAAGCTTTCTTT.

This clonotype occurred many times. The V gene is TRBV6-2 or TRBV6-3, the J gene TRBJ2-4; a weak D match, TRBD1 (6 bases). V lost 6 bases to trimming and J lost 12 bases, with 18 bases between them. This CDR3 has 13 amino acids. Germline V lookup: CDR1 MNHEY, CDR2 SVGEGT. CDR3 in DNA: TGTGCCAGCAGGGACAGAACCCGAAAACATCAGTACTTC. Its translation: CASRDRTRKHQYF.

This clonotype was counted many times. The chain couples TRBV5-5 to TRBJ1-6; perhaps TRBD1 as D (6 bases). The length of the CDR3 is 14 residues. Looked up from germline, CDR1 is SGHKS and CDR2 is YYEKEE (reference sequence). The V end lost 0 bases, the J end lost 8 bases, and 9 bases lay between the germline ends. In DNA, the CDR3 is TGTGCCAGCAGCTTGGGGACAGACTATTCACCCCTCCACTTT. Translated, it gives CASSLGTDYSPLHF.

This clonotype was counted many times. This chain uses TRBV5-1 with TRBJ1-1; D gene unclear. The CDR3 covers 13 residues. CDR1 and CDR2 (germline): SGHRS, YFSETQ. V lost 0 bases, J lost 8 bases, and 11 bases lay in between. Here the CDR3 reads CASSLAEQTEAFF. For the CDR3, the DNA is TGCGCCAGCAGCTTGGCCGAACAGACCGAAGCTTTCTTT.

V usage is TRBV15 and J usage is TRBJ2-4, with D uncertain. This CDR3 region has 15 residues. The germline V gene encodes CDR1 LNHNV and CDR2 YYDKDF (reference sequence). Trimming pared 0 bases from V and 0 bases from J, leaving 6 bases between. CDR3 in amino acids: CATSRDRLAKNIQYF. In nucleotides, the CDR3 is TGTGCCACCAGCAGAGATCGGTTAGCCAAAAACATTCAGTACTTC.

The chain recombines TRBV18 with TRBJ1-1; D perhaps matches TRBD1 (5 bases). Germline CDR1 KGHSH, CDR2 LQKENI. Trimming stripped 4 bases from V and 1 base from J, with 10 bases between. CDR3 length: 14 residues. The CDR3 sequence is CASSRGLENTEAFF. The DNA for the CDR3 is TGTGCCAGCTCACGGGGACTTGAGAACACTGAAGCTTTCTTT.

The chain has TRBV9 and TRBJ2-7, with 7 bases identical to TRBD1. The J segment lost 5 bases and the V segment lost 0 bases, leaving 8 bases of the junction unmatched. The germline V gene has CDR1 SGDLS and CDR2 YYNGEE. There are 15 residues in the CDR3. The CDR3 here is CASSVGVDRAHEQYF. The CDR3 DNA follows: TGTGCCAGCAGCGTAGGCGTTGACAGGGCCCACGAGCAGTACTTC.

This clonotype was seen repeatedly, ten times or more. This chain uses TRBV29-1 with TRBJ2-7; a possible D gene is TRBD2 (7 bases). Germline V gene data show CDR1 as SQVTM and CDR2 as ANQGSEA. V lost 4 bases and J 2 bases, leaving 9 bases between the germline ends. This CDR3 contains 12 residues. The CDR3 bases are TGCAGCGTTGGGGGGGGCCCCTACGAGCAGTACTTC. This sequence encodes CSVGGGPYEQYF.

This clonotype appeared a few times. This chain uses TRBV7-9 with TRBJ1-6, with 7 bases identical to TRBD1. The CDR3 length is 14 residues. V lost 5 bases and J lost 5; bases outside the gene matches: 3. Germline V CDR1 and CDR2: SEHNR, FQNEAQ (reference sequence). The CDR3 nucleotides are TGTGCCAGCAGCAAGACAGGGCATAATTCACCCCTCCACTTT. Translation gives CASSKTGHNSPLHF.

The chain combines TRBV7-6 with TRBJ2-1, with 13 bases aligning to TRBD2. The CDR3 contains 16 residues. The germline V gene encodes CDR1 SGHVS and CDR2 FNYEAQ. With 5 bases clipped from V and 6 bases from J, the junction kept 7 bases outside the gene matches. The CDR3 loop is CASSPGTSGVGNEQFF. The CDR3 DNA reads TGTGCCAGCAGCCCAGGGACTAGCGGGGTTGGCAATGAGCAGTTCTTC.

This clonotype occurred a few times. V usage is TRBV20-1 and J usage is TRBJ1-6; 7 positions agree with TRBD1. CDR1 is DFQATT, CDR2 SNEGSKA, per germline (reference sequence). The CDR3 runs to 15 residues. Trimming removed 3 bases from V and 4 bases from J; junction bases left unmatched: 6. The CDR3 coding sequence is TGCAGTGCTAGGGCGGGACAGTCTTATAATTCACCCCTCCACTTT. Its protein is CSARAGQSYNSPLHF.

This chain connects TRBV4-3 to TRBJ2-3; D gene unclear. V was trimmed by 1 base and J by 4 bases, leaving 12 bases between them. Germline V lookup: CDR1 LGHNA, CDR2 YSLEER. This CDR3 is built from 15 residues. The CDR3 coding sequence is TGCGCCAGCAGCCAAGGTCGGGTTGGTGCAGATACGCAGTATTTT. It specifies CASSQGRVGADTQYF.

This clonotype was observed at least ten times. The rearrangement joins TRBV6-5 to TRBJ1-1; D gene ambiguous. The V end was cut by 6 bases, the J end by 5 bases, with 16 bases between. Germline loops: CDR1 MNHEY, CDR2 SVGAGI. The CDR3 extends over 14 amino acids. The CDR3 protein is CASSRTIVGTEAFF. The CDR3 nucleotides are TGTGCCAGCAGCCGGACTATCGTGGGGACTGAAGCTTTCTTT.

This clonotype occurred a few times. The chain joins TRBV7-2 to TRBJ1-1; D ambiguous. The V gene lost 1 base and the J gene lost 2 bases, with 11 bases spanning the gap. CDR1 and CDR2 (germline): SGHTA, FQGNSA. This CDR3 is 15 amino acids long. For the CDR3, the DNA is TGTGCCAGCAGCTTAGATCCAGTGACCAACACTGAAGCTTTCTTT. Protein product: CASSLDPVTNTEAFF.

The gene calls are TRBV29-1 and TRBJ1-1; the D gene is possibly TRBD1 (5 bases). From germline, CDR1 is SQVTM and CDR2 ANQGSEA. This CDR3 has 12 amino acids. Between the trimmed V and J ends, which lost 5 bases and 3 bases, there was a span of 10 bases. CDR3 sequence reads: CSVREGYTEAFF. Here the CDR3 DNA reads TGCAGCGTTAGGGAGGGGTACACTGAAGCTTTCTTT.

This chain links TRBV28 with TRBJ2-5; D may be TRBD1 (6 bases). Germline V gene lookup returns CDR1 MDHEN and CDR2 SYDVKM. The ends were cut back, 1 base at V and 5 bases at J, with 14 bases in the middle. The CDR3 runs to 15 residues. The CDR3: CASSLLGAQGETQYF. The CDR3 DNA is TGTGCCAGCAGTTTATTGGGGGCGCAAGGCGAGACCCAGTACTTC.

This clonotype was seen more than once but under ten times. The chain combines TRBV5-1 with TRBJ1-1, with a possible D match to TRBD1 (6 bases). CDR3 length equals 14 residues. V was clipped by 7 bases and J by 1 base, with 14 bases between them. Looked up from germline, CDR1 is SGHRS and CDR2 is YFSETQ. CDR3: CASQAEGQNTEAFF. CDR3 bases: TGCGCCAGCCAAGCTGAGGGACAGAACACTGAAGCTTTCTTT.

In this sample, this clonotype turned up many times. J is TRBJ1-1 and V is TRBV11-3; D is ambiguous. The CDR3 runs to 16 residues. V lost 1 base to trimming and J lost 1 base, with 13 bases between them. Germline assignment: CDR1 SGHNT and CDR2 YENEEA. For the CDR3, the DNA is TGTGCCAGCAGCTTAGTGCAGGCGGAACAGAACACTGAAGCTTTCTTT. It yields the protein CASSLVQAEQNTEAFF.

This chain uses TRBV14 with TRBJ1-2; no reliable D call. Germline values: CDR1 SGHDN, CDR2 FVKESK. V dropped 4 bases and J dropped 7 bases, with 19 bases sitting between them. The length of the CDR3 is 15 residues. In DNA form, the CDR3 reads TGTGCCAGCAGCCGAGAGGGTGGAGTTGGAATTGGCTACACCTTC. It yields the protein CASSREGGVGIGYTF.

CDR3 protein: CASTRRVSGQETQYF. CDR3 nucleotide sequence: TGTGCCAGCACCCGTCGGGTTAGCGGCCAAGAGACCCAGTACTTC. The V call is TRBV7-2, the J call TRBJ2-5; D possibly corresponds to TRBD2 (6 bases). CDR1 SGHTA and CDR2 FQGNSA come from the germline V gene. The CDR3 length is 15 residues. V was shortened by 7 bases and J by 1 base, with 16 bases between the two germline ends.

This clonotype showed up many times. CDR3 loop: CASSLATSGGAKTQYF. The CDR3 bases are TGTGCCAGCAGTTTGGCGACTAGCGGGGGGGCGAAGACCCAGTACTTC. This chain joins TRBV28 and TRBJ2-5, with TRBD2 matching 14 bases. Trimming took 3 bases from V and 6 from J; bases not matched to a gene: 6. This CDR3 is 16 amino acids long. Germline lookup yields CDR1 MDHEN and CDR2 SYDVKM. The variable domain in full, completed from reference TRBV28 and TRBJ2-5, reads DVKVTQSSRYLVKRTGEKVFLECVQDMDHENMFWYRQDPGLGLRLIYFSYDVKMKEKGDIPEGYSVSREKKERFSLILESASTNQTSMYLCASSLATSGGAKTQYFGPGTRLLVL.

J is TRBJ2-1 and V is TRBV11-2, with D possibly matching TRBD1 (5 bases). This CDR3 contains 17 residues. Between the trimmed V and J ends, which lost 5 bases and 7 bases, there was a span of 24 bases. Germline CDR1 and CDR2: SGHAT and FQNNGV. The chain's CDR3 is CASSLLPHTYRKNEQFF. As DNA, the CDR3 is TGTGCCAGCAGCCTGCTTCCCCACACCTACAGGAAGAATGAGCAGTTCTTC.

This clonotype was detected ten times or more. The rearrangement links TRBV7-2 to TRBJ2-3; 8 nucleotides match TRBD1. V trimming: 5 bases; J trimming: 4 bases; junction bases outside the gene matches: 5. Looked up from germline, CDR1 is SGHTA and CDR2 is FQGNSA. CDR3 size: 14 residues. CDR3 sequence (DNA): TGTGCCAGCAGCAGACAGGGGTTAGCAGATACGCAGTATTTT. Its translation: CASSRQGLADTQYF.